The next 14 T cell receptor beta chains were all read from a single sample in a study of cytotoxic CD8 clonotypes in ibrutinib-treated CLL. The protocol was immunoSEQ multiplex PCR, while the TCRdb copy is restricted to in-frame clones and leaves out a portion. This repertoire shows approximately 15,000 clones, less than 80% found once; its top ten account for about 13%. The starting material was PBMCs, obtained before ibrutinib treatment. All receptors come from a human donor with chronic lymphocytic leukemia.

This rearrangement joins TRBV2 to TRBJ1-4; D might be TRBD1 (5 bases). This CDR3 has 14 residues. The V gene lost 8 bases and the J gene lost 1 base, with 11 bases spanning the gap. From germline, CDR1 is SNHLY and CDR2 FYNNEI. CDR3 loop: CASRGILTNEKLFF. CDR3 DNA: TGTGCCAGCCGGGGGATTTTAACTAATGAAAAACTGTTTTTT. The entire variable domain, with the rest obtained from reference TRBV2 and TRBJ1-4, is as follows: EPEVTQTPSHQVTQMGQEVILRCVPISNHLYFYWYRQILGQKVEFLVSFYNNEISEKSEIFDDQFSVERPDGSNFTLKIRSTKLEDSAMYFCASRGILTNEKLFFGSGTQLSVL.

The V and J genes are TRBV2 and TRBJ2-7, with D possibly TRBD2 on 5 matching bases. Germline V gives CDR1 SNHLY, CDR2 FYNNEI. The CDR3 has 14 residues. Trimming stripped 3 bases from V and 3 bases from J, with 12 bases between. CDR3 in amino acids: CASSDRGSHYEQYF. CDR3 DNA: TGTGCCAGCAGTGATCGGGGTAGCCACTACGAGCAGTACTTC.

The chain employs TRBV29-1 and TRBJ2-1; TRBD2 matches at 10 bases. The V segment lost 2 bases and the J segment 2 bases; nucleotides outside the gene matches: 9. CDR3 length: 17 amino acids. Germline assignment: CDR1 SQVTM and CDR2 ANQGSEA. The CDR3 sequence: CSVEMGLATITYNEQFF. DNA for the CDR3: TGCAGCGTTGAAATGGGACTAGCGACAATAACCTACAATGAGCAGTTCTTC.

The chain recombines TRBV2 with TRBJ2-2, with D unclear. The V gene's germline CDR1 is SNHLY and CDR2 FYNNEI. The CDR3 contains 16 residues. Trimming took off 1 base at V and 3 bases at J, with 12 bases between the two ends. For the CDR3, the DNA is TGTGCCAGCAGTGAAGGAGGCTTTAAGTACACCGGGGAGCTGTTTTTT. This codes for CASSEGGFKYTGELFF.

This chain connects TRBV6-1 to TRBJ2-7; D unresolved. CDR1 MNHNS and CDR2 SASEGT come from the germline V gene. Trimming shortened V by 8 bases and J by 1 base, and 6 bases separated the two germline ends. This CDR3 is built from 11 residues. The chain's CDR3 is CASGRSYEQYF. The CDR3 nucleotides read TGTGCCAGCGGCCGATCCTACGAGCAGTACTTC.

This chain joins TRBV28 and TRBJ1-3; D is unclear. Trimming removed 5 bases at V and 8 bases at J, with 16 bases between. This CDR3 is built from 14 residues. Germline loops: CDR1 MDHEN, CDR2 SYDVKM. The CDR3 sequence: CASSGRGIVYTIYF. CDR3 bases: TGTGCCAGCAGTGGGCGGGGTATTGTTTACACCATATATTTT. Drawing the rest from reference TRBV28 and TRBJ1-3, the complete variable domain is DVKVTQSSRYLVKRTGEKVFLECVQDMDHENMFWYRQDPGLGLRLIYFSYDVKMKEKGDIPEGYSVSREKKERFSLILESASTNQTSMYLCASSGRGIVYTIYFGEGSWLTVV.

The rearrangement uses TRBV9 and TRBJ2-3; weak D call: TRBD1 (7 bases). V lost 3 bases and J lost 5, with 16 bases in between. CDR1 SGDLS and CDR2 YYNGEE come from the germline V gene. The CDR3 sequence is 15 residues long. The CDR3 nucleotides read TGTGCCAGCAGCGGAGGCGGGACAGTCAGAGATACGCAGTATTTT. Encoded protein: CASSGGGTVRDTQYF.

The V gene is TRBV18, the J gene TRBJ2-3; D is unclear. Trimming cost V 4 bases and J 5 bases, with 10 bases left between them. This CDR3 contains 13 residues. Germline V gene lookup returns CDR1 KGHSH and CDR2 LQKENI. DNA for the CDR3: TGTGCCAGCTCACTTCCCGTCAAAGATACGCAGTATTTT. As protein: CASSLPVKDTQYF.

This clone appeared a few times. The chain joins TRBV5-4 to TRBJ1-2, with 8 bases aligning to TRBD1. Trimming cost V 4 bases and J 8 bases; bases outside gene matches: 7. The CDR3 extends over 13 amino acids. The germline CDR1 and CDR2 sequences are SGHNT and YYREEE (reference sequence). CDR3 DNA: TGTGCCAGCAGCCCGGGACAGGAACGGGGCTACACCTTC. This codes for CASSPGQERGYTF.

The V and J genes are TRBV16 and TRBJ1-4; D perhaps matches TRBD1 (5 bases). The V end was cut by 3 bases, the J end by 7 bases, with 15 bases between. CDR3 length equals 15 residues. Germline V gene data show CDR1 as KGHSY and CDR2 as FQNENV. Here the CDR3 reads CASSHGGTRSEKLFF. The CDR3 DNA reads as TGTGCCAGCAGCCACGGGGGGACTCGTAGTGAAAAACTGTTTTTT.

The rearrangement links TRBV2 to TRBJ2-7; 7 bases are a match to TRBD2. The CDR3 is made up of 13 amino acids. Germline CDR1 SNHLY, CDR2 FYNNEI. J lost 5 bases, V lost 9 bases, and 10 bases had no gene match. CDR3 nucleotide sequence: TGTGCCAGTAGGATCTCCGGGGGGAACGAGCAGTACGTC. Translation gives CASRISGGNEQYV.

V gene TRBV29-1 combines with J gene TRBJ2-2, with 7 bases matching TRBD2. The V segment lost 5 bases and the J segment 4 bases; nucleotides outside the gene matches: 4. CDR3 length: 13 amino acids. Germline CDR1 reads SQVTM; CDR2 reads ANQGSEA. The CDR3 sequence: CSVPSGGTGELFF. In nucleotides, the CDR3 is TGCAGCGTTCCTAGCGGAGGCACCGGGGAGCTGTTTTTT.

The CDR3 protein is CASVQGAGGNTIYF. Written as DNA, the CDR3 is TGTGCCAGCGTCCAGGGGGCGGGTGGAAACACCATATATTTT. The rearrangement joins TRBV6-1 to TRBJ1-3, with TRBD1 matching 8 bases. Germline values: CDR1 MNHNS, CDR2 SASEGT. V trimming: 8 bases; J trimming: 3 bases; junction bases outside the gene matches: 6. The CDR3 has 14 amino acids.

A few counts support this clone. The CDR3 region has the DNA TGTGCCAGCAGTCTAACAGGGGCGGGAGAGACCCAGTACTTC. It encodes CASSLTGAGETQYF. The chain uses TRBV19 and TRBJ2-5, with 7 nucleotides matching TRBD1. V lost 9 bases, J lost 4 bases, and 11 bases stayed unmatched. Germline V CDR1 and CDR2: LNHDA, SQIVND (reference sequence). The CDR3 loop spans 14 amino acids.